This T cell receptor beta chain appears in the sequencing data of a study of early T cells in non-severe SARS-CoV-2 infection. Study information: Sequencing of unsorted whole blood was done on bulk RNA, leaving chains unpaired. Study conclusions and caveats: VDJdb matching, biased toward anti-spike CD8 responses, missed private and CD4 specificities.

Individual cDNA molecules received unique molecular identifiers. TCRdb fed the 5' RACE reads into MiXCR, producing one record per CDR3 protein. The repertoire holds roughly 93,000 distinct CDR3 sequences, with over 12% as singletons. The ends were cut back, 1 base at V and 8 bases at J, with 16 bases in the middle. The CDR3 extends over 15 amino acids. CDR1 is SNHLY, CDR2 FYNNEI, per germline. Details on this clonotype: The antigen is undetermined.

The V gene is TRBV2, the J gene TRBJ2-3; no firm D call. This receptor was identified in an adult who was a healthcare worker with PCR-confirmed SARS-CoV-2 infection or an uninfected control (not recorded which). The sample comprised whole blood. In DNA form, the CDR3 reads TGTGCCAGCAGTGAAGGCGGAGCAGCCGTGGGTACGCAGTATTTT. Amino acids: CASSEGGAAVGTQYF.